Listed below are T cell receptor beta chains from one sample, sequenced in a study of T cells in Graves' hyperthyroidism and ophthalmopathy. TCRdb called the multiplex PCR reads again in MiXCR, with one record for every CDR3 protein. The data hold about 400,000 distinct CDR3 sequences, with about 15% observed a single time. Sequencing was performed on blood. The receptors shown here come from a woman in her 30s with Graves' hyperthyroidism. Both conserved end residues are part of each CDR3. Fields, in order: J gene, D gene, clone size, V gene, CDR3 protein, CDR3 DNA. A D gene is named only where the DNA matches it firmly. Size is stated for part of the rows, as once, few or many counts, or as a class when the clone is expanded.

j_call: TRBJ1-4; d_call: -; clone_size: -; v_call: TRBV29-1; cdr3_aa: CSVLGGSEKLFF; cdr3_nt: TGCAGCGTTTTGGGGGGGAGCGAAAAACTGTTTTTT
j_call: TRBJ2-7; d_call: -; clone_size: -; v_call: TRBV14; cdr3_aa: CASSQGGFKRKLQETSRDEQYF; cdr3_nt: TGTGCCAGCAGCCAAGGAGGGTTTAAGCGAAAACTTCAAGAAACATCGCGCGACGAGCAGTACTTC
j_call: TRBJ1-5; d_call: -; clone_size: few; v_call: TRBV3-1; cdr3_aa: CASSQESSGANQPQHF; cdr3_nt: TGTGCCAGCAGCCAAGAGTCTTCAGGGGCCAATCAGCCCCAGCATTTT
j_call: TRBJ2-7; d_call: TRBD1; clone_size: many; v_call: TRBV20-1; cdr3_aa: CSARDPGQGYYEQYF; cdr3_nt: TGCAGTGCTAGAGATCCGGGACAGGGATACTACGAGCAGTACTTC
j_call: TRBJ1-1; d_call: TRBD1; clone_size: many; v_call: TRBV18; cdr3_aa: CASSPRTGENTEAFF; cdr3_nt: TGTGCCAGCTCACCGAGGACAGGGGAGAACACTGAAGCTTTCTTT
j_call: TRBJ1-5; d_call: -; clone_size: -; v_call: TRBV6-6; cdr3_aa: CASSYPLGVANSNQPQHF; cdr3_nt: TGTGCCAGCAGTTACCCCCTGGGGGTCGCTAATAGCAATCAGCCCCAGCATTTT
j_call: TRBJ1-4; d_call: -; clone_size: -; v_call: TRBV7-2; cdr3_aa: CASSRSRTVAEKLFF; cdr3_nt: TGTGCCAGCAGCCGATCGAGGACAGTCGCTGAAAAACTGTTTTTT
j_call: TRBJ2-2; d_call: -; clone_size: many; v_call: TRBV2; cdr3_aa: CASTEMTGRAGELFF; cdr3_nt: TGTGCCAGCACGGAAATGACAGGGAGGGCCGGGGAGCTGTTTTTT
j_call: TRBJ2-1; d_call: TRBD2; clone_size: few; v_call: TRBV5-1; cdr3_aa: CASSSLTGTSANEQFF; cdr3_nt: TGCGCCAGCAGCTCCTTAACCGGGACTAGCGCCAATGAGCAGTTCTTC
j_call: TRBJ2-3; d_call: TRBD2; clone_size: few; v_call: TRBV7-3; cdr3_aa: CASSLFGSGRARDTQYF; cdr3_nt: TGTGCCAGCAGCTTATTTGGTAGCGGGAGGGCCAGAGATACGCAGTATTTT
j_call: TRBJ1-1; d_call: -; clone_size: few; v_call: TRBV24-1; cdr3_aa: CATSEYGTEALF; cdr3_nt: TGTGCCACCAGTGAATATGGCACTGAAGCTCTCTTT
j_call: TRBJ2-7; d_call: -; clone_size: few; v_call: TRBV2; cdr3_aa: CASGGDAHEQYF; cdr3_nt: TGTGCCAGCGGGGGAGACGCGCACGAGCAGTACTTC
j_call: TRBJ2-3; d_call: TRBD2; clone_size: few; v_call: TRBV7-9; cdr3_aa: CASSFLAGSSTQYF; cdr3_nt: TGTGCCAGCAGCTTCCTAGCGGGTTCGAGTACGCAGTATTTT
j_call: TRBJ2-1; d_call: -; clone_size: many; v_call: TRBV24-1; cdr3_aa: CATSDVVQSNEQFF; cdr3_nt: TGTGCCACCAGTGATGTAGTACAGTCAAATGAGCAGTTCTTC
j_call: TRBJ2-7; d_call: TRBD1; clone_size: -; v_call: TRBV7-9; cdr3_aa: CASSLGQGGHEQYF; cdr3_nt: TGTGCCAGCAGCTTAGGACAGGGGGGCCACGAGCAGTACTTC
j_call: TRBJ1-5; d_call: TRBD1; clone_size: many; v_call: TRBV20-1; cdr3_aa: CSAFDPDRVGQPQHF; cdr3_nt: TGCAGTGCTTTTGACCCCGACAGGGTAGGACAGCCCCAGCATTTT
j_call: TRBJ2-6; d_call: -; clone_size: -; v_call: TRBV6-1; cdr3_aa: CASSWGTHNVLTF; cdr3_nt: TGTGCCAGCAGTTGGGGGACCCACAACGTCCTGACTTTC
j_call: TRBJ2-1; d_call: TRBD1; clone_size: many; v_call: TRBV2; cdr3_aa: CASRDRDRGHNEQFF; cdr3_nt: TGTGCCAGCAGAGACCGGGACAGGGGCCACAATGAGCAGTTCTTC
j_call: TRBJ1-6; d_call: -; clone_size: many; v_call: TRBV28; cdr3_aa: CASSSADRAPYNSPLHF; cdr3_nt: TGTGCCAGCAGTTCCGCCGACAGAGCACCTTATAATTCACCCCTCCACTTT
j_call: TRBJ2-3; d_call: -; clone_size: many; v_call: TRBV20-1; cdr3_aa: CSARSAADTQYF; cdr3_nt: TGCAGTGCTAGGAGCGCGGCAGATACGCAGTATTTT
j_call: TRBJ2-2; d_call: -; clone_size: -; v_call: TRBV5-1; cdr3_aa: CASSLRETANTGELFF; cdr3_nt: TGCGCCAGCAGCTTGAGGGAGACAGCGAACACCGGGGAGCTGTTTTTT
j_call: TRBJ1-1; d_call: -; clone_size: -; v_call: TRBV5-1; cdr3_aa: CASSRGGVGMNTEAFF; cdr3_nt: TGCGCCAGCAGCCGTGGGGGGGTGGGCATGAACACTGAAGCTTTCTTT
j_call: TRBJ1-2; d_call: -; clone_size: many; v_call: TRBV28; cdr3_aa: CASSSRAAGGGYTF; cdr3_nt: TGTGCCAGCAGCTCACGTGCGGCCGGGGGTGGCTACACCTTC
j_call: TRBJ2-1; d_call: TRBD2; clone_size: many; v_call: TRBV2; cdr3_aa: CASTWGIPRTSGRHEQFF; cdr3_nt: TGTGCCAGCACTTGGGGAATACCCAGGACTAGCGGGAGACATGAGCAGTTCTTC
j_call: TRBJ2-7; d_call: -; clone_size: -; v_call: TRBV20-1; cdr3_aa: CSARDRTGYEQYF; cdr3_nt: TGCAGTGCTAGAGATCGTACCGGCTACGAGCAGTACTTC
j_call: TRBJ2-4; d_call: -; clone_size: once; v_call: TRBV28; cdr3_aa: CANSPSALAKNIQYF; cdr3_nt: TGTGCCAACAGTCCATCAGCCTTAGCCAAAAACATTCAGTACTTC
j_call: TRBJ1-1; d_call: -; clone_size: many; v_call: TRBV4-1; cdr3_aa: CASSQAGREGDEAFF; cdr3_nt: TGCGCCAGCAGCCAAGCAGGAAGGGAAGGGGATGAAGCTTTCTTT
j_call: TRBJ2-5; d_call: TRBD1; clone_size: few; v_call: TRBV5-4; cdr3_aa: CASSPPWDRGIGTQYF; cdr3_nt: TGTGCCAGCAGCCCCCCTTGGGACAGGGGTATTGGGACCCAGTACTTC
j_call: TRBJ2-7; d_call: TRBD2; clone_size: many; v_call: TRBV28; cdr3_aa: CASSPQTSGSYEQYF; cdr3_nt: TGTGCCAGCAGTCCTCAGACTAGCGGGAGCTACGAGCAGTACTTC
j_call: TRBJ1-1; d_call: -; clone_size: -; v_call: TRBV9; cdr3_aa: CASSASGNLGVAFF; cdr3_nt: TGTGCCAGCAGCGCCTCCGGGAACCTGGGGGTAGCTTTCTTT
j_call: TRBJ2-7; d_call: TRBD1; clone_size: many; v_call: TRBV12-3/TRBV12-4; cdr3_aa: CASKSGQLSYEQYF; cdr3_nt: TGTGCCAGCAAGTCGGGACAGCTTTCCTACGAGCAGTACTTC
j_call: TRBJ2-3; d_call: -; clone_size: -; v_call: TRBV29-1; cdr3_aa: CSLRAASTDTQYF; cdr3_nt: TGCAGCCTGAGGGCGGCTAGCACAGATACGCAGTATTTT
j_call: TRBJ2-5; d_call: TRBD1; clone_size: -; v_call: TRBV11-3; cdr3_aa: CASGQGAGETQYF; cdr3_nt: TGTGCCAGCGGACAGGGGGCAGGGGAGACCCAGTACTTC
j_call: TRBJ2-7; d_call: -; clone_size: many; v_call: TRBV27; cdr3_aa: CASSPQDRDWREQYF; cdr3_nt: TGTGCCAGCAGTCCGCAAGACAGGGACTGGCGCGAGCAGTACTTC
j_call: TRBJ2-3; d_call: -; clone_size: many; v_call: TRBV11-1; cdr3_aa: CASSYGHGDTQYF; cdr3_nt: TGTGCCAGCAGCTATGGACACGGAGATACGCAGTATTTT
j_call: TRBJ2-5; d_call: -; clone_size: -; v_call: TRBV6-1; cdr3_aa: CASSDFWTEETQYF; cdr3_nt: TGTGCCAGCAGTGACTTTTGGACAGAAGAGACCCAGTACTTC
j_call: TRBJ2-1; d_call: TRBD2; clone_size: many; v_call: TRBV24-1; cdr3_aa: CATQTSGRGNEQFF; cdr3_nt: TGTGCCACCCAAACTAGCGGGAGAGGCAATGAGCAGTTCTTC
j_call: TRBJ1-3; d_call: -; clone_size: many; v_call: TRBV28; cdr3_aa: CASSLRGSSGNTIYF; cdr3_nt: TGTGCCAGCAGTTTACGGGGCTCCTCTGGAAACACCATATATTTT
j_call: TRBJ2-7; d_call: -; clone_size: few; v_call: TRBV7-3; cdr3_aa: CASSLKGTPEAEQYF; cdr3_nt: TGTGCCAGCAGCTTAAAAGGCACTCCTGAAGCCGAGCAGTACTTC
j_call: TRBJ2-5; d_call: TRBD2; clone_size: -; v_call: TRBV19; cdr3_aa: CASSIAGGSSAETQYF; cdr3_nt: TGTGCCAGTAGTATAGCGGGGGGGAGCTCGGCAGAGACCCAGTACTTC
j_call: TRBJ1-2; d_call: -; clone_size: many; v_call: TRBV2; cdr3_aa: CASSERIAYGYTF; cdr3_nt: TGTGCCAGCAGTGAGCGTATAGCCTATGGCTACACCTTC
j_call: TRBJ2-3; d_call: -; clone_size: many; v_call: TRBV6-1; cdr3_aa: CAGSTGDGSTDTQYF; cdr3_nt: TGTGCCGGCTCGACCGGGGACGGAAGCACAGATACGCAGTATTTT
j_call: TRBJ1-1; d_call: -; clone_size: -; v_call: TRBV25-1; cdr3_aa: CASSDGVNLHMNTEAFF; cdr3_nt: TGTGCCAGCAGTGATGGTGTAAACCTTCATATGAACACTGAAGCTTTCTTT
j_call: TRBJ2-3; d_call: TRBD2; clone_size: few; v_call: TRBV24-1; cdr3_aa: CATSDPSGANTQYF; cdr3_nt: TGTGCCACCAGTGATCCGAGCGGGGCCAATACGCAGTATTTT
j_call: TRBJ2-7; d_call: TRBD1; clone_size: many; v_call: TRBV6-5; cdr3_aa: CASSYRDRGHYEQYF; cdr3_nt: TGTGCCAGCAGTTACCGGGACAGGGGGCACTACGAGCAGTACTTC
j_call: TRBJ2-4; d_call: -; clone_size: -; v_call: TRBV3-1; cdr3_aa: CASSQDLPVSGGRAKNIQYF; cdr3_nt: TGTGCCAGCAGCCAAGATTTACCCGTTTCAGGGGGGAGGGCCAAAAACATTCAGTACTTC
j_call: TRBJ2-5; d_call: TRBD1; clone_size: -; v_call: TRBV10-3; cdr3_aa: CATQQGAGETQYF; cdr3_nt: TGTGCCACCCAACAGGGGGCAGGGGAGACCCAGTACTTC
j_call: TRBJ2-3; d_call: -; clone_size: many; v_call: TRBV20-1; cdr3_aa: CSARREPPTENTQYF; cdr3_nt: TGCAGTGCTAGAAGGGAACCGCCCACAGAAAATACGCAGTATTTT
j_call: TRBJ2-1; d_call: -; clone_size: -; v_call: TRBV24-1; cdr3_aa: CATSPRSLSYNEQFF; cdr3_nt: TGTGCCACCAGCCCAAGGAGCCTCTCCTACAATGAGCAGTTCTTC
j_call: TRBJ2-7; d_call: -; clone_size: many; v_call: TRBV28; cdr3_aa: CASSLFQGGEQYF; cdr3_nt: TGTGCCAGCAGTTTGTTTCAGGGTGGCGAGCAGTACTTC
j_call: TRBJ1-2; d_call: -; clone_size: many; v_call: TRBV6-1; cdr3_aa: CASSLIGRSYGYTF; cdr3_nt: TGTGCCAGCAGTCTAATCGGGCGGAGCTATGGCTACACCTTC
j_call: TRBJ1-4; d_call: -; clone_size: -; v_call: TRBV15; cdr3_aa: CATSRDRMTFATNEKLFF; cdr3_nt: TGTGCCACCAGCAGAGATCGAATGACTTTTGCAACTAATGAAAAACTGTTTTTT
j_call: TRBJ2-7; d_call: TRBD1; clone_size: many; v_call: TRBV7-2; cdr3_aa: CASSTGQGQYYEQYF; cdr3_nt: TGTGCCAGCAGCACCGGACAGGGGCAATACTACGAGCAGTACTTC
j_call: TRBJ1-5; d_call: -; clone_size: few; v_call: TRBV7-2; cdr3_aa: CASSLNDQPQHF; cdr3_nt: TGTGCCAGCAGCTTAAACGATCAGCCCCAGCATTTT
j_call: TRBJ2-1; d_call: -; clone_size: many; v_call: TRBV27; cdr3_aa: CASTPFSSYNEQFF; cdr3_nt: TGTGCCAGCACCCCTTTTAGCTCCTACAATGAGCAGTTCTTC
j_call: TRBJ2-4; d_call: TRBD2; clone_size: -; v_call: TRBV20-1; cdr3_aa: CSARASGSRYVHAKNIQYF; cdr3_nt: TGCAGTGCTAGAGCCAGCGGGAGTCGGTATGTCCATGCCAAAAACATTCAGTACTTC
j_call: TRBJ1-4; d_call: -; clone_size: many; v_call: TRBV12-3/TRBV12-4; cdr3_aa: CASRPDGEKLFF; cdr3_nt: TGTGCCAGCAGGCCGGACGGTGAAAAACTGTTTTTT
j_call: TRBJ2-2; d_call: -; clone_size: -; v_call: TRBV7-6; cdr3_aa: CASSLGNGGPLDTGELFF; cdr3_nt: TGTGCCAGCAGCTTAGGGAACGGGGGGCCCCTGGACACCGGGGAGCTGTTTTTT
j_call: TRBJ2-3; d_call: -; clone_size: -; v_call: TRBV7-3; cdr3_aa: CASSPHEGGSTDTQYF; cdr3_nt: TGTGCCAGCAGCCCCCATGAGGGGGGCTCCACAGATACGCAGTATTTT